This TCR beta chain was profiled in a study of identical twins. Trimming pared 4 bases from V and 0 bases from J, leaving 10 bases between. Germline loops: CDR1 MNHEY, CDR2 SMNVEV (reference sequence). The CDR3 extends over 15 amino acids. Via MiXCR, TCRdb re-called the 5' RACE reads, giving one row per CDR3 protein. The sample has hundreds of thousands of distinct CDR3 sequences, 9% to 15% seen once. These data also formed part of another study, on yellow fever vaccine responses in identical twins. From that study: Reportedly, twins' vaccine T cell responses looked partly convergent and partly personalized.

This TCR came from a woman aged 18-30 years in good health. Sequencing was done on a sample of CD8+ T cells sorted from blood. The chain uses TRBV27 and TRBJ2-1; D call uncertain. The CDR3 DNA reads as TGTGCCAGCAGTTCAGCCTATGCCTCCTACAATGAGCAGTTCTTC. It specifies CASSSAYASYNEQFF.